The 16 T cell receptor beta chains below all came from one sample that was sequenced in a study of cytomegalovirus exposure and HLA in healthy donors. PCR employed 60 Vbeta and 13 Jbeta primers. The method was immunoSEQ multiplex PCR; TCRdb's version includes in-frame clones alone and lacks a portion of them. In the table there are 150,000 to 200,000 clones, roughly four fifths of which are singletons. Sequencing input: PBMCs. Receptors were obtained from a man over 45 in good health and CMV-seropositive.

In DNA form, the CDR3 reads TGCGCCAGCAGCTCGGGACAGGGGATGAATAATTCACCCCTCCACTTT. It encodes CASSSGQGMNNSPLHF. This sequence joins TRBV5-1 and TRBJ1-6, with 10 bases that match TRBD1. The CDR3 has 16 residues. V lost 3 bases, J lost 5 bases, and 5 bases stayed unmatched. The V gene's germline CDR1 is SGHRS and CDR2 YFSETQ.

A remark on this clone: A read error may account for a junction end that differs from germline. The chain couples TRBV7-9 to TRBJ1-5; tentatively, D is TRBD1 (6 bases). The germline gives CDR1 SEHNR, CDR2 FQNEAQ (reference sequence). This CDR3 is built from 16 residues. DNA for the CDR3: TGTTCCAGCAGCTGGGGGACAAACGAAGATGATCAGCCCCAGCATTTT. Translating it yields CSSSWGTNEDDQPQHF.

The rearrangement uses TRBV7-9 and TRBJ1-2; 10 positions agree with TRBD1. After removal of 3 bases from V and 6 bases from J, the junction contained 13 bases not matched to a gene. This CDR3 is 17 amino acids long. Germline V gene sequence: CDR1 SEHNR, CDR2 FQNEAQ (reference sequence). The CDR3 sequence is CASSFPGQGNGGNGYTF. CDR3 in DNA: TGTGCCAGCAGCTTCCCGGGACAGGGGAATGGAGGGAATGGCTACACCTTC.

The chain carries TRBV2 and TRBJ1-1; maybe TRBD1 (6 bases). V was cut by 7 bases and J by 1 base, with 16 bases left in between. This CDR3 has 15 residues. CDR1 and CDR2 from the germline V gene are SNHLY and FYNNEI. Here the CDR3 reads CASKATGDPNTEAFF. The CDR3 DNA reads TGTGCCAGCAAAGCGACAGGCGACCCGAACACTGAAGCTTTCTTT.

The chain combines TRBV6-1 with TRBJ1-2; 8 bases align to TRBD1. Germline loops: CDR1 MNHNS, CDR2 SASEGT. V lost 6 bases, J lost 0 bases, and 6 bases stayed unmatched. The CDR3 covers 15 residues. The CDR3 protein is CASRRDRYANYGYTF. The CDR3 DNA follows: TGTGCCAGCAGAAGGGACAGGTACGCTAACTATGGCTACACCTTC.

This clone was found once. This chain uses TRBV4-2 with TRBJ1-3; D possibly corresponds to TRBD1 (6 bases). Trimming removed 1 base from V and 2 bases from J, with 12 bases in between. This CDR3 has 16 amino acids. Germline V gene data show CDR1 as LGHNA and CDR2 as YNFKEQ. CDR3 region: CASSQGAPGAGNTIYF. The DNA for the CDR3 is TGTGCCAGCAGCCAAGGTGCCCCAGGGGCTGGAAACACCATATATTTT.

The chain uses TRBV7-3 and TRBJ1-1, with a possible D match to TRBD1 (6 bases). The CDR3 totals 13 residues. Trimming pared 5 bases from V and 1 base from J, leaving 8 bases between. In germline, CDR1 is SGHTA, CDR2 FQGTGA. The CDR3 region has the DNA TGTGCCAGCAGCGCACAGGGGAACACTGAAGCTTTCTTT. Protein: CASSAQGNTEAFF.

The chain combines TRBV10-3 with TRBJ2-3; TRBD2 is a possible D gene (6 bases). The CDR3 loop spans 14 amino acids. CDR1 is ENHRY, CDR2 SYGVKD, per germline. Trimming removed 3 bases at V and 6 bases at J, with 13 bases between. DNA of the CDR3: TGTGCCATCAGTGATAGGGCTAGCGAGGATACGCAGTATTTT. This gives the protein CAISDRASEDTQYF.

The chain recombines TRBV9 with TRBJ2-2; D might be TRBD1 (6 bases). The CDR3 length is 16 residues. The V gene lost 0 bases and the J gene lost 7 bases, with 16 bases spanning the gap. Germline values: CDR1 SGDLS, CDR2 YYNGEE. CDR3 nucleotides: TGTGCCAGCAGCGTAGTGGGACAACCCCCGGGCGGGGAGCTGTTTTTT. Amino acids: CASSVVGQPPGGELFF.

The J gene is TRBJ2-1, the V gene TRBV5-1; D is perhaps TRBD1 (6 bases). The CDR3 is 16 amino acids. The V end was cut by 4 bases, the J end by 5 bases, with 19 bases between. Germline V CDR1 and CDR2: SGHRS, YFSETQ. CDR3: CASSLVPTGVNNEQFF. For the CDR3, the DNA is TGCGCCAGCAGCCTAGTCCCGACAGGTGTTAACAATGAGCAGTTCTTC.

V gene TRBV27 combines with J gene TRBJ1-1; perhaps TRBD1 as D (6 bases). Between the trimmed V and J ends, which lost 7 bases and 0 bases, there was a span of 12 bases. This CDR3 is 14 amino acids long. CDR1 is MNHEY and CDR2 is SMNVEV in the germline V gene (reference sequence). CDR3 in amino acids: CASTSTGLNTEAFF. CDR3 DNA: TGTGCCAGCACCTCGACAGGTTTGAACACTGAAGCTTTCTTT.

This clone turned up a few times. CDR3 sequence: CASGLSTGGTEAFF. The CDR3 DNA reads TGTGCTAGTGGCCTTTCGACAGGGGGCACTGAAGCTTTCTTT. This chain connects TRBV12-5 to TRBJ1-1; TRBD1 agrees at 9 bases. The length of the CDR3 is 14 residues. J was trimmed by 4 bases and V by 6 bases; bases with no gene match: 6. Germline loops: CDR1 LGHNT, CDR2 FRNRAP. Full variable domain (outside the CDR3, taken from reference TRBV12-5 and TRBJ1-1): DARVTQTPRHKVTEMGQEVTMRCQPILGHNTVFWYRQTMMQGLELLAYFRNRAPLDDSGMPKDRFSAEMPDATLATLKIQPSEPRDSAVYFCASGLSTGGTEAFFGQGTRLTVV.

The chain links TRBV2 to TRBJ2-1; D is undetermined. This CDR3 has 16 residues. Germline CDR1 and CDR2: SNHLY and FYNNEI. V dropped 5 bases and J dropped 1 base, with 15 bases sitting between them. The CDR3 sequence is CASSKTTTGSYNEQFF. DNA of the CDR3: TGTGCCAGCAGTAAAACAACGACTGGATCCTACAATGAGCAGTTCTTC.

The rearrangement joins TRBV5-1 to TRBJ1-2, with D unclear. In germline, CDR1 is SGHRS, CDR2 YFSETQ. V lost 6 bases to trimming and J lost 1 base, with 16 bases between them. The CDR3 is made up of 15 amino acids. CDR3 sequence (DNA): TGCGCCAGCAAAATTACGGACGGGGATAACTATGGCTACACCTTC. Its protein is CASKITDGDNYGYTF.

CDR3: CASSDVSGYSYEQYF. The CDR3 region has the DNA TGTGCCAGCAGTGATGTGAGCGGTTATTCCTACGAGCAGTACTTC. V usage is TRBV2 and J usage is TRBJ2-7, with D possibly matching TRBD2 (5 bases). The CDR3 extends over 15 amino acids. Germline V gives CDR1 SNHLY, CDR2 FYNNEI. V was trimmed by 3 bases and J by 1 base, leaving 13 bases between them.

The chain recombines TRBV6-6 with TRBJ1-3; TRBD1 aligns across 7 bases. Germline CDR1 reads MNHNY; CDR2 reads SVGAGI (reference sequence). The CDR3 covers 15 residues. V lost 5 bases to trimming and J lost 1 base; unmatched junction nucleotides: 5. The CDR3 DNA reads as TGTGCCAGCAGTGGAGAGGGACAGTCTGGAAACACCATATATTTT. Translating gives CASSGEGQSGNTIYF.